This T cell receptor beta chain was obtained from a study of beta chain features in type 1 diabetes. Study observations and caveats: A possible short-template PCR bias applies equally to patients and controls. VDJ junctions from type 1 diabetes patients carried fewer insertions and larger deletions.

Isolated RNA was reverse transcribed in full, so expressed TCRB transcripts were sequenced. An average of around 3.4 million reads was obtained for naive, central memory and regulatory T cell samples. Sequencing used immunoSEQ multiplex PCR; TCRdb keeps in-frame clones, though not all of them. Among about 320,000 clones, around 15% were seen once, and the ten largest hold roughly 7%. Germline trimming cut 7 bases from V and 7 bases from J; bases unmatched to any gene: 12. Germline CDR1 and CDR2: MNHEY and SVGAGI. The CDR3 covers 15 residues. About this clone itself: Antigen specificity is unknown.

This chain uses TRBV6-5 with TRBJ1-5, with 8 bases aligning to TRBD1. The sequenced sample was central memory CD4+ T cells from blood. The receptor's source is a man aged 25 to 45 in good health. DNA of the CDR3: TGTGCCAGCAAAAAAATGGACAGGGTAAAACAGCCCCAGCATTTT. Protein sequence: CASKKMDRVKQPQHF.